The 21 T cell receptor beta chains presented below share a single source sample, sequenced in a study of Ad26.COV2.S vaccination and SARS-CoV-2 variants. Documented treatment: around 19 received Ad26.COV2.S at low or high dose, single or two shots; 5 received placebo; per-sample allocation not given. Specimens were obtained on day 63 following the first vaccine or placebo injection. Only in-frame clones appear in the TCRdb table, and some are missing; sequencing was by immunoSEQ multiplex PCR. The sample records fewer than 400,000 clones, roughly 86% being singletons. Sequenced here: peripheral blood, sampled in a trial of Ad26.COV2.S vaccine versus placebo. These receptors all come from a person between 18 and 60 years old who received the Ad26.COV2.S COVID-19 vaccine or a placebo.

V is TRBV7-6 and J is TRBJ2-7; 10 bases line up with TRBD2. V lost 1 base to trimming and J lost 0 bases; unmatched junction nucleotides: 15. This CDR3 spans 20 amino acids. Germline loops: CDR1 SGHVS, CDR2 FNYEAQ. The CDR3 bases are TGTGCCAGCAGCTTAGGGGGCTTTCTAGCGGGGGCGAAAAGCTCCTACGAGCAGTACTTC. This sequence encodes CASSLGGFLAGAKSSYEQYF.

This clone was recorded once. V usage is TRBV11-2 and J usage is TRBJ2-7; no firm D call. The CDR3 sequence is 14 residues long. The V and J ends lost 2 bases and 1 base respectively, with 9 bases between them. The germline CDR1 and CDR2 sequences are SGHAT and FQNNGV. CDR3 protein: CASSLRPISYEQYF. Here the CDR3 DNA reads TGTGCCAGCAGCTTACGTCCCATTTCCTACGAGCAGTACTTC.

V usage is TRBV2 and J usage is TRBJ1-1, with D maybe TRBD1 (6 bases). The germline gives CDR1 SNHLY, CDR2 FYNNEI. The germline V and J ends were trimmed by 5 bases and 5 bases, with 18 bases remaining between them. This CDR3 region has 15 residues. The CDR3 DNA reads as TGTGCCAGCAGTTCGCAGAACAGGGATAGTACTGAAGCTTTCTTT. This translates into CASSSQNRDSTEAFF.

The chain uses TRBV5-1 and TRBJ1-4; 7 nucleotides align to TRBD1. V dropped 2 bases and J dropped 1; count of bases not matched to a gene: 11. From germline, CDR1 is SGHRS and CDR2 YFSETQ. The CDR3 sequence is 18 residues long. The CDR3 loop reads CASSFGLGQDETNEKLFF. CDR3 sequence (DNA): TGCGCCAGCAGCTTCGGTCTAGGACAGGATGAAACTAATGAAAAACTGTTTTTT.

Turning to this clone: This sequence may be a read error, since a much larger clone differs from it by one base. The gene calls are TRBV5-6 and TRBJ1-1; D call uncertain. This CDR3 region has 12 residues. CDR1 and CDR2 from the germline V gene are SGHDT and YYEEEE. Trimming stripped 3 bases from V and 1 base from J, with 4 bases between. The CDR3 loop reads CASSSRNTEAFF. CDR3 DNA sequence: TGTGCCAGCAGCTCGAGGAACACTGAAGCTTTCTTT.

This chain links TRBV7-9 with TRBJ2-5; possibly TRBD1 or TRBD2 for D (5 bases each). This CDR3 has 13 amino acids. Trimming cost V 0 bases and J 5 bases, with 7 bases left between them. The germline V gene has CDR1 SEHNR and CDR2 FQNEAQ (reference sequence). In nucleotides, the CDR3 is TGTGCCAGCAGCTTAGCGGGACCGGAGACCCAGTACTTC. Protein: CASSLAGPETQYF.

The chain combines TRBV30 with TRBJ1-4; tentatively, D is TRBD1 (6 bases). The germline V gene has CDR1 GTSNPN and CDR2 SVGIG (reference sequence). V was pared by 3 bases and J by 8 bases, with 19 bases between. The CDR3 covers 15 residues. CDR3 protein: CAWRPGAGGNEKLFF. The CDR3 DNA reads as TGTGCCTGGAGACCTGGGGCGGGGGGCAACGAAAAACTGTTTTTT.

The V call is TRBV4-2, the J call TRBJ1-6; D is ambiguous. Germline-derived CDR1 and CDR2 are LGHNA and YNFKEQ. V lost 1 base to trimming and J lost 9 bases, with 10 bases between them. The CDR3 has 14 residues. The CDR3 reads CASSQGTSSSPLHF. The CDR3 DNA is TGTGCCAGCAGCCAAGGTACCAGCAGTTCACCCCTCCACTTT.

The chain has TRBV30 and TRBJ1-2; D ambiguous. Trimming removed 3 bases from V and 2 bases from J, with 7 bases in between. The germline CDR1 and CDR2 sequences are GTSNPN and SVGIG (reference sequence). CDR3 size: 12 residues. The CDR3 sequence is CAWSLGNYGYTF. The CDR3 coding sequence is TGTGCCTGGAGCCTAGGGAACTATGGCTACACCTTC.

The V call is TRBV2, the J call TRBJ2-5; 14 positions match TRBD2. Unmatched junction bases numbered 4, after V lost 2 bases and J lost 2 bases. CDR1 and CDR2 (germline): SNHLY, FYNNEI. The CDR3 has 17 amino acids. The CDR3 region has the DNA TGTGCCAGCAGTGAAAGGACTAGCGGGGGGTTGCAAGAGACCCAGTACTTC. This sequence encodes CASSERTSGGLQETQYF.

The gene calls are TRBV7-9 and TRBJ2-2; D not resolved. The germline V gene encodes CDR1 SEHNR and CDR2 FQNEAQ (reference sequence). This CDR3 is 11 amino acids long. V was shortened by 4 bases and J by 6 bases, with 3 bases between the two germline ends. This CDR3 is CASSYSGELFF. For the CDR3, the DNA is TGTGCCAGCAGCTATTCCGGGGAGCTGTTTTTT.

The V call is TRBV19, the J call TRBJ2-2; a weak D match, TRBD1 (5 bases). Germline CDR1 reads LNHDA; CDR2 reads SQIVND (reference sequence). V was cut by 4 bases and J by 5 bases, with 8 bases left in between. The CDR3 is 13 residues long. CDR3 in DNA: TGTGCCAGTAGTACCGCAGGGACCGGGGAGCTGTTTTTT. Amino acids: CASSTAGTGELFF.

The V and J genes are TRBV7-2 and TRBJ1-2; TRBD1 matches 9 bases. V dropped 3 bases and J dropped 4; count of bases not matched to a gene: 3. Germline V gene sequence: CDR1 SGHTA, CDR2 FQGNSA. The length of the CDR3 is 14 residues. CDR3 bases: TGTGCCAGCAGCTTTTGGACAGGGGCCTATGGCTACACCTTC. Amino acid sequence: CASSFWTGAYGYTF.

This clone was found a few times. The genes are TRBV2 and TRBJ1-1, with 7 bases aligning to TRBD1. CDR1 and CDR2 (germline): SNHLY, FYNNEI. V was clipped by 4 bases and J by 3 bases; unmatched bases: 11. The CDR3 is made up of 16 amino acids. The CDR3 nucleotides are TGTGCCAGCAGTGCAGACAGGGCCCGATTGGACACTGAAGCTTTCTTT. It translates to CASSADRARLDTEAFF.

This rearrangement joins TRBV6-2 or TRBV6-3 to TRBJ1-5, with D perhaps matching TRBD1 (5 bases). Trimming pared 4 bases from V and 4 bases from J, leaving 17 bases between. This CDR3 has 16 residues. Germline lookup yields CDR1 MNHEY and CDR2 SVGEGT. Here the CDR3 reads CASSLGPERGNQPQHF. The CDR3, as DNA: TGTGCCAGCAGTTTGGGGCCTGAACGGGGGAATCAGCCCCAGCATTTT.

This clone was counted only a few times. J is TRBJ1-5 and V is TRBV18; D uncertain. Trimming pared 3 bases from V and 7 bases from J, leaving 10 bases between. There are 13 residues in the CDR3. CDR1 KGHSH and CDR2 LQKENI come from the germline V gene. CDR3 region: CASSPRREQPQHF. The CDR3 DNA is TGTGCCAGCTCACCTCGGCGGGAGCAGCCCCAGCATTTT.

V is TRBV19 and J is TRBJ2-7; 7 nucleotides line up with TRBD1. V lost 6 bases, J lost 3 bases, and 5 bases stayed unmatched. The CDR3 extends over 13 amino acids. Germline-derived CDR1 and CDR2 are LNHDA and SQIVND (reference sequence). CDR3 nucleotide sequence: TGTGCCAGTAGACAGGGGAATAACTACGAGCAGTACTTC. Translation gives CASRQGNNYEQYF.

CDR3 DNA sequence: TGTGCCAGTAGGGCCCCGGGGACAGCTGGCTACACCTTC. It specifies CASRAPGTAGYTF. The J gene is TRBJ1-2, the V gene TRBV19, with TRBD1 matching over 7 bases. Trimming took 6 bases from V and 7 from J; bases not matched to a gene: 8. The germline V gene encodes CDR1 LNHDA and CDR2 SQIVND (reference sequence). CDR3 size: 13 residues.

The V call is TRBV5-1, the J call TRBJ1-6, with D possibly matching TRBD1 (6 bases). The CDR3 covers 15 residues. V gave up 0 bases and J gave up 5 bases, with 9 bases separating them. CDR1 is SGHRS, CDR2 YFSETQ, per germline. The CDR3 protein is CASSLVQGHNSPLHF. The CDR3 coding sequence is TGCGCCAGCAGCTTGGTTCAGGGGCATAATTCACCCCTCCACTTT.

Only a few counts were recorded for this clone. The chain employs TRBV30 and TRBJ1-3, with D possibly being TRBD1 (5 bases). The CDR3 length is 16 residues. Germline CDR1 GTSNPN, CDR2 SVGIG (reference sequence). With 4 bases removed from V and 2 bases from J, the gap between germline ends came to 18 bases. CDR3 amino acids: CAWTKQELVAGNTIYF. CDR3 in DNA: TGTGCCTGGACAAAACAGGAGTTGGTCGCTGGAAACACCATATATTTT.

The chain uses TRBV18 and TRBJ2-2; D unclear. This CDR3 contains 16 residues. Deletions cut 2 bases from V and 1 base from J, with 11 bases between. CDR1 is KGHSH, CDR2 LQKENI, per germline. CDR3 nucleotides: TGTGCCAGCTCACCAGTCGGGCAAAGGAACACCGGGGAGCTGTTTTTT. Translated: CASSPVGQRNTGELFF.